The 20 T cell receptor beta chains given below trace back to one sample, sequenced in a study of identical twins. One entry per CDR3 protein, called by TCRdb with MiXCR from the 5' RACE reads. The sample comprises hundreds of thousands of distinct CDR3 sequences, approximately 9% of which are singletons, and approximately 0.89% rests with the top ten. These data were likewise used in another study, on yellow fever vaccine responses in identical twins.

Sequenced: PBMCs. These receptors all come from a woman aged 18-29 years in good health.

This clonotype has at least ten counts. J is TRBJ2-3 and V is TRBV29-1; D may be TRBD1 or TRBD2 (6 bases each). V lost 7 bases to trimming and J lost 4 bases, with 15 bases between them. Germline assignment: CDR1 SQVTM and CDR2 ANQGSEA. This CDR3 comprises 13 residues. The CDR3 here is CSGETGAADTQYF. CDR3 coding DNA: TGCAGCGGCGAGACGGGGGCAGCAGATACGCAGTATTTT.

The chain uses TRBV5-1 and TRBJ2-2; 11 positions agree with TRBD1. The CDR3 loop spans 17 amino acids. With 1 base clipped from V and 5 bases from J, the junction kept 7 bases outside the gene matches. Looked up from germline, CDR1 is SGHRS and CDR2 is YFSETQ. The CDR3 DNA follows: TGCGCCAGCAGCTTGCGACGGGGGACAGGGGGTACCGGGGAGCTGTTTTTT. This sequence encodes CASSLRRGTGGTGELFF.

This clonotype was observed a few times. The gene calls are TRBV6-2 or TRBV6-3 and TRBJ1-1; D uncertain. This CDR3 contains 11 residues. CDR1 and CDR2 (germline): MNHEY, SVGEGT. V was clipped by 6 bases and J by 7 bases, with 9 bases between them. The CDR3 loop reads CASREKGEAFF. The CDR3, as DNA: TGTGCCAGCAGGGAGAAAGGTGAAGCTTTCTTT.

This clonotype was picked up a small number of times. The chain recombines TRBV5-1 with TRBJ2-2; D may correspond to TRBD1 or TRBD2 (5 bases each). Trimming took off 0 bases at V and 5 bases at J, with 8 bases between the two ends. The CDR3 extends over 14 amino acids. CDR1 is SGHRS and CDR2 is YFSETQ in the germline V gene. Here the CDR3 reads CASSLVGVTGELFF. As DNA, the CDR3 is TGCGCCAGCAGCTTGGTGGGGGTTACCGGGGAGCTGTTTTTT.

This clonotype was detected a few times. The V call is TRBV7-3, the J call TRBJ2-1, with TRBD1 as a possible D gene (7 bases). The CDR3 runs 18 residues. V lost 0 bases, J lost 1 base, and 16 bases lay in between. Per the germline V gene, CDR1 is SGHTA and CDR2 is FQGTGA. The CDR3 sequence is CASSLTFEGAGSYNEQFF. Here the CDR3 DNA reads TGTGCCAGCAGCTTAACTTTTGAGGGGGCGGGATCCTACAATGAGCAGTTCTTC.

This clonotype was counted at least ten times. This chain uses TRBV5-1 with TRBJ2-3, with 10 bases that match TRBD2. The V gene end was trimmed by 5 bases and the J gene end by 3 bases; junction bases not matched to a gene: 6. The CDR3 is 15 amino acids. Germline lookup yields CDR1 SGHRS and CDR2 YFSETQ. In DNA, the CDR3 is TGCGCCAGCAGGCAACCGGGACTAGCGACAGATACGCAGTATTTT. Protein sequence: CASRQPGLATDTQYF.

The rearrangement joins TRBV28 to TRBJ2-4; no clear D. The length of the CDR3 is 11 residues. Germline CDR1 and CDR2: MDHEN and SYDVKM. The V end lost 10 bases, the J end lost 8 bases, and 12 bases lay between the germline ends. CDR3 protein: CATTLGYIQYF. The CDR3 DNA reads as TGTGCCACCACCTTGGGGTACATTCAGTACTTC.

This clonotype was found once. The V and J genes are TRBV7-9 and TRBJ2-5; D uncertain. V gave up 5 bases and J gave up 2 bases, with 15 bases separating them. Germline V CDR1 and CDR2: SEHNR, FQNEAQ (reference sequence). The CDR3 totals 15 residues. The CDR3: CASSPGPVGQETQYF. CDR3 in DNA: TGTGCCAGCAGCCCCGGGCCGGTGGGGCAAGAGACCCAGTACTTC.

This clonotype was picked up a small number of times. The rearrangement links TRBV29-1 to TRBJ1-2; no clear D gene. The V end lost 4 bases, the J end lost 6 bases, and 12 bases lay between the germline ends. The CDR3 has 12 amino acids. CDR1 is SQVTM and CDR2 is ANQGSEA in the germline V gene. CDR3 protein: CSVATPPHGYTF. CDR3 sequence (DNA): TGCAGCGTTGCTACACCACCCCATGGCTACACCTTC.

The chain couples TRBV7-2 to TRBJ2-1, with 12 bases matching TRBD2. The CDR3 consists of 14 residues. The ends lost 5 bases at V and 8 bases at J; junction bases unmatched: 4. Germline V gives CDR1 SGHTA, CDR2 FQGNSA. DNA for the CDR3: TGTGCCAGCAGCCTAGGACTAGCGGGATATGAGCAGTTCTTC. Its translation is CASSLGLAGYEQFF.

The table lists this clonotype with many counts. At one of its ends the junction is not consistent with the germline gene, which may arise from a read error. The chain couples TRBV12-3 or TRBV12-4 to TRBJ2-3; tentatively, D is TRBD2 (6 bases). The CDR3 is made up of 15 amino acids. The CDR3 region is CASSLTAGSKDTQYF. For the CDR3, the DNA is TGTGCCAGCAGTTTAACCGCGGGGAGCAAAGATACGCAGTATTTT.

This clonotype was detected many times. Written as DNA, the CDR3 is TGCAGTGCTAGAGATTTCCTCAGGGGGCAGGAGACCCAGTACTTC. Translating it yields CSARDFLRGQETQYF. This chain connects TRBV20-1 to TRBJ2-5; 8 nucleotides align to TRBD1. Germline V gives CDR1 DFQATT, CDR2 SNEGSKA (reference sequence). With V trimmed by 0 bases and J by 5 bases, 8 bases remained unmatched. The CDR3 is 15 amino acids.

The table lists this clonotype with a few counts. The chain recombines TRBV20-1 with TRBJ2-7, with 7 bases aligning to TRBD1. The V and J ends lost 5 bases and 2 bases, in that order; junction bases with no gene match: 15. Germline lookup yields CDR1 DFQATT and CDR2 SNEGSKA (reference sequence). The CDR3 is made up of 16 amino acids. In DNA, the CDR3 is TGCAGTGCTGTCGGTCAGGACAGGTCTGGACCCTACGAGCAGTACTTC. As protein: CSAVGQDRSGPYEQYF.

The chain is built from TRBV7-8 and TRBJ2-7; perhaps TRBD1 as D (6 bases). The CDR3 is made up of 14 amino acids. V lost 5 bases to trimming and J lost 3 bases, with 14 bases between them. CDR1 and CDR2 from the germline V gene are SGHVS and FQNEAQ. The DNA for the CDR3 is TGTGCCAGCAGCACTGGGGACACCCTCTACGAGCAGTACTTC. This encodes CASSTGDTLYEQYF.

The genes are TRBV6-5 and TRBJ2-7; D remains unclear. V lost 2 bases, J lost 3 bases, and 14 bases lay in between. This CDR3 comprises 15 residues. Germline V lookup: CDR1 MNHEY, CDR2 SVGAGI. The CDR3 bases are TGTGCCAGCAGTTACCCGGTTAGGTGGGGCTACGAGCAGTACTTC. Its translation is CASSYPVRWGYEQYF.

The chain carries TRBV7-2 and TRBJ2-1; 7 nucleotides agree with TRBD2. V lost 5 bases to trimming and J lost 3 bases; unmatched junction nucleotides: 7. The CDR3 is 15 amino acids. The germline CDR1 and CDR2 sequences are SGHTA and FQGNSA. The CDR3 nucleotides are TGTGCCAGCAGCCCCGAGACTAGCATCTACAATGAGCAGTTCTTC. As protein: CASSPETSIYNEQFF.

This clonotype showed up just a few times. The V gene is TRBV6-5, the J gene TRBJ1-6; 7 positions match TRBD1. The trim removed 2 bases at V and 7 bases at J, leaving 2 bases unmatched. Germline V gene sequence: CDR1 MNHEY, CDR2 SVGAGI. The CDR3 length is 14 residues. The CDR3 sequence: CASSYGTENSPLHF. Written as DNA, the CDR3 is TGTGCCAGCAGTTACGGGACAGAGAATTCACCCCTCCACTTT.

The genes are TRBV7-9 and TRBJ2-7; tentative D call: TRBD2 (6 bases). Germline values: CDR1 SEHNR, CDR2 FQNEAQ (reference sequence). The CDR3 contains 15 residues. V was pared by 4 bases and J by 6 bases, with 19 bases between. The CDR3 protein is CASSWGGPIQGEQYF. Here the CDR3 DNA reads TGTGCCAGCAGCTGGGGAGGACCTATCCAAGGCGAGCAGTACTTC.

This clonotype was observed at least ten times. J is TRBJ2-5 and V is TRBV4-3; 8 positions match TRBD1. Germline V lookup: CDR1 LGHNA, CDR2 YSLEER. After removal of 1 base from V and 4 bases from J, the junction contained 11 bases not matched to a gene. CDR3 length: 17 amino acids. The CDR3 reads CASSQGSQGANRETQYF. CDR3 bases: TGCGCCAGCAGCCAAGGGAGCCAGGGGGCGAATCGAGAGACCCAGTACTTC.

This clonotype turned up a few times. The J gene is TRBJ2-7, the V gene TRBV6-1; a weak D match, TRBD2 (5 bases). The CDR3 is 11 amino acids. Germline values: CDR1 MNHNS, CDR2 SASEGT. V was trimmed by 7 bases and J by 6 bases, leaving 10 bases between them. Written as DNA, the CDR3 is TGTGCCAGCAAGAGGGATGCCGAGCAGTACTTC. This codes for CASKRDAEQYF.